This T cell receptor beta chain was found in a study of blood T cell repertoires in COVID-19. Looking at the study overall: T cells, B-cell-depleted T cells, or PBMCs supplied cDNA or gDNA.

The CDR3 consists of 13 residues. Trimming removed 8 bases from V and 3 bases from J, with 13 bases in between. Germline CDR1 reads MNHNY; CDR2 reads SVGAGI (reference sequence). Original data processing: It was from reference gene primer amplification that nucleated cell counts were estimated. Sequenced by immunoSEQ multiplex PCR; TCRdb stores in-frame clones only, minus some. The D gene and trimming were derived from the DNA, and the V and J assignments and clone size from that table. The repertoire has roughly 50,000 clones, 81% of them found once; the top ten carry 5.3%. Sequenced: peripheral blood. The clonotype was recovered from a woman aged 60-75 years with acute or convalescent COVID-19. V is TRBV6-6 and J is TRBJ1-1; D is possibly TRBD1 (5 bases). The CDR3 here is CASGGGLDTEAFF. Written as DNA, the CDR3 is TGTGCCAGCGGGGGAGGGCTGGACACTGAAGCTTTCTTT.